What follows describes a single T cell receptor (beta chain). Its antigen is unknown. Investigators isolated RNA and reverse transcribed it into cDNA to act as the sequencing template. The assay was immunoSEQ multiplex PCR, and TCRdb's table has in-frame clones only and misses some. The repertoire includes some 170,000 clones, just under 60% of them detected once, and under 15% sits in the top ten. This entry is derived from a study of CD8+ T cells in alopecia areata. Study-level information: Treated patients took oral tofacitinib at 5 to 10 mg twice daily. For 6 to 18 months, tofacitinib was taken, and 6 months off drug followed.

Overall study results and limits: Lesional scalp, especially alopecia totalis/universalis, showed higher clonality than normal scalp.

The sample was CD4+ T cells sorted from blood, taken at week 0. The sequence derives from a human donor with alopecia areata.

This chain's CDR3 is CATSRNGDGREKLFF. Written as DNA, the CDR3 is TGTGCCACCAGCAGAAATGGGGATGGTCGGGAAAAACTGTTTTTT. The chain employs TRBV15 and TRBJ1-4; no clear D. Germline CDR1 is LNHNV and CDR2 is YYDKDF (reference sequence). This CDR3 contains 15 residues. The V end lost 2 bases, the J end lost 8 bases, and 15 bases lay between the germline ends.